The 18 T cell receptor beta chains given below trace back to one sample, sequenced in a study of blood T cells in healthy people across ages. The second PCR ran about 6 to 12 cycles with a sample-barcoded 5' primer and J-beta primers. TCRdb reanalysed the 5' RACE reads using MiXCR and keeps one entry per CDR3 protein. Found here are 1.2 million to 1.5 million distinct CDR3 sequences, around two fifths of them singletons; the top ten hold 7% to 9%. Sequenced sample: blood. These receptors were taken from a woman aged 18-35 years in good health.

This clonotype was counted only a few times. The chain has TRBV7-9 and TRBJ1-2; possibly TRBD1 for D (5 bases). The CDR3 consists of 16 residues. Germline V CDR1 and CDR2: SEHNR, FQNEAQ (reference sequence). The V and J ends lost 3 bases and 6 bases respectively, with 20 bases between them. CDR3 nucleotide sequence: TGTGCCAGCAGCTTTGAGATCGTGCGTGGGGGTCATGGCTACACCTTC. Protein sequence: CASSFEIVRGGHGYTF.

This clonotype was counted only a few times. The V call is TRBV28, the J call TRBJ2-1, with D maybe TRBD1 (5 bases). The V and J ends lost 4 bases and 8 bases respectively, with 27 bases between them. The germline V gene has CDR1 MDHEN and CDR2 SYDVKM. The CDR3 has 18 amino acids. The CDR3 DNA sequence: TGTGCCAGCAGTTCAGGGTGGGGAAATATAGATCATGCCGATGAGCAGTTCTTC. Its protein is CASSSGWGNIDHADEQFF.

This clonotype was recorded a few times. V is TRBV12-3 or TRBV12-4 and J is TRBJ2-1; 7 bases align to TRBD2. CDR3 length: 18 residues. Losses at the gene ends were 3 bases for V and 0 bases for J; bases not matched to a gene: 11. CDR3 region: CASSLVGSGRSSYNEQFF. The CDR3 nucleotides are TGTGCCAGCAGTTTGGTGGGTAGCGGGCGGAGCTCCTACAATGAGCAGTTCTTC.

This clonotype has just a few counts. The gene calls are TRBV6-1 and TRBJ1-2, with D unresolved. Germline assignment: CDR1 MNHNS and CDR2 SASEGT. There are 14 residues in the CDR3. V dropped 8 bases and J dropped 0 bases, with 13 bases sitting between them. The CDR3 nucleotides are TGTGCCAGCGTTAAGGAGGATCCTAACTATGGCTACACCTTC. Translation: CASVKEDPNYGYTF.

A few counts support this clonotype. The V gene is TRBV12-3 or TRBV12-4, the J gene TRBJ2-3; D is tentatively TRBD1 or TRBD2 (7 bases each). The length of the CDR3 is 14 residues. V lost 5 bases and J 4 bases, leaving 13 bases between the germline ends. The CDR3 DNA sequence: TGTGCCAGCAGTCCAGGGGGGGGAGCAGATACGCAGTATTTT. Translating gives CASSPGGGADTQYF.

The chain links TRBV6-6 to TRBJ2-3; 8 nucleotides align to TRBD2. This CDR3 is built from 16 residues. Germline V gives CDR1 MNHNY, CDR2 SVGAGI (reference sequence). J gave up 3 bases and V 4 bases, and 9 bases lay outside the gene matches. In DNA, the CDR3 is TGTGCCAGCAGTTCCTTGGGCGGGAGGACGACAGATACGCAGTATTTT. The encoded protein is CASSSLGGRTTDTQYF.

CDR3 residues: CASRQDRGTDTQYF. Written as DNA, the CDR3 is TGTGCCAGCAGACAGGACAGGGGAACAGATACGCAGTATTTT. The V and J genes are TRBV6-5 and TRBJ2-3; 9 nucleotides match TRBD1. CDR3 length equals 14 residues. Germline V gene data show CDR1 as MNHEY and CDR2 as SVGAGI. V lost 6 bases to trimming and J lost 3 bases; unmatched junction nucleotides: 4.

The V and J genes are TRBV5-1 and TRBJ2-3; a weak D match, TRBD2 (6 bases). CDR1 SGHRS and CDR2 YFSETQ come from the germline V gene. This CDR3 is built from 16 residues. Trimming shortened V by 1 base and J by 5 bases, and 17 bases separated the two germline ends. The CDR3 nucleotides are TGCGCCAGCAGCTTGAATGGACTAATTTATGGAGATACGCAGTATTTT. This translates into CASSLNGLIYGDTQYF.

This clonotype appeared many times. This chain links TRBV5-1 with TRBJ1-2, with a tentative D call TRBD1 (6 bases). Germline-derived CDR1 and CDR2 are SGHRS and YFSETQ. Between the trimmed V and J ends, which lost 3 bases and 4 bases, there was a span of 10 bases. CDR3 length: 13 amino acids. The CDR3 sequence: CASSSGQSYGYTF. CDR3 DNA: TGCGCCAGCAGCTCCGGACAGAGCTATGGCTACACCTTC.

This clonotype was seen more than once but under ten times. This chain links TRBV4-2 with TRBJ2-1, with D possibly being TRBD2 (6 bases). The CDR3 has 15 residues. Germline V gives CDR1 LGHNA, CDR2 YNFKEQ. The V and J ends lost 1 base and 4 bases respectively, with 11 bases between them. CDR3 region: CASSQVGGLYNEQFF. The CDR3 nucleotides are TGTGCCAGCAGCCAAGTAGGCGGACTATACAATGAGCAGTTCTTC.

The CDR3 region is CSVELTSGIGVDTQYF. The CDR3 nucleotides read TGCAGCGTTGAGCTGACTAGCGGGATTGGGGTAGATACGCAGTATTTT. The chain uses TRBV29-1 and TRBJ2-3, with TRBD2 matching over 11 bases. The germline CDR1 and CDR2 sequences are SQVTM and ANQGSEA. The CDR3 is made up of 16 amino acids. With V trimmed by 3 bases and J by 5 bases, 10 bases remained unmatched.

The sample holds a few counts of this clonotype. The chain has TRBV9 and TRBJ2-3, with 8 bases fitting TRBD2. CDR1 is SGDLS and CDR2 is YYNGEE in the germline V gene. V lost 1 base and J lost 1; bases outside the gene matches: 8. The CDR3 loop spans 17 amino acids. The CDR3 region is CASSVSRETSGTDTQYF. In nucleotides, the CDR3 is TGTGCCAGCAGCGTATCTAGGGAGACTAGCGGCACAGATACGCAGTATTTT.

The chain uses TRBV4-1 and TRBJ2-4; possibly TRBD2 for D (5 bases). The DNA end favors TRBJ2-7, so the J call may be wrong. Germline-derived CDR1 and CDR2 are MGHRA and YSYEKL. CDR3 length equals 16 residues. The CDR3 sequence is CASSPSTSRDWNEQYF. CDR3 DNA sequence: TGCGCCAGCAGCCCTTCAACCAGTCGGGATTGGAACGAGCAGTACTTC.

The V call is TRBV15, the J call TRBJ2-2; D is perhaps TRBD2 (6 bases). The CDR3 has 15 residues. V dropped 4 bases and J dropped 1 base, with 10 bases sitting between them. CDR1 and CDR2 (germline): LNHNV, YYDKDF (reference sequence). The CDR3 DNA follows: TGTGCCACCAGCAATTGGGACTTGAACACCGGGGAGCTGTTTTTT. Translation gives CATSNWDLNTGELFF.

This clonotype was observed once. This rearrangement joins TRBV3-1 to TRBJ1-6; D gene unclear. This CDR3 is built from 17 residues. The V end was cut by 3 bases, the J end by 1 base, with 13 bases between. Germline loops: CDR1 LGHDT, CDR2 YNNKEL (reference sequence). DNA of the CDR3: TGTGCCAGCAGCCAGCCTGGCAGCGGGTCCTATAATTCACCCCTCCACTTT. It is translated as CASSQPGSGSYNSPLHF.

This clonotype was picked up many times. A read error may produce the germline difference seen at one junction end. This chain connects TRBV5-1 to TRBJ2-3, with D unclear. Germline CDR1 SGHRS, CDR2 YFSETQ. CDR3 length: 12 amino acids. This chain's CDR3 is CASSLGSDTQYF. The CDR3, as DNA: TGTGCCAGCAGTTTAGGATCAGATACGCAGTATTTT.

V usage is TRBV6-1 and J usage is TRBJ1-5; a weak D match, TRBD1 (6 bases). The germline V gene has CDR1 MNHNS and CDR2 SASEGT. The V gene lost 7 bases and the J gene lost 4 bases, with 14 bases spanning the gap. The CDR3 is 14 residues long. CDR3 in DNA: TGTGCCAGCATTGGGGGGGCGCTGAATCAGCCCCAGCATTTT. This gives the protein CASIGGALNQPQHF.

This clonotype has more than one count but fewer than ten. This rearrangement joins TRBV7-9 to TRBJ2-7; D remains unclear. This CDR3 spans 15 amino acids. Per germline, CDR1 SEHNR and CDR2 FQNEAQ (reference sequence). The germline V and J ends were trimmed by 5 bases and 3 bases, with 17 bases remaining between them. CDR3 amino acids: CASSLKVLDVYEQYF. The CDR3 DNA sequence: TGTGCCAGCAGCCTAAAAGTCCTAGACGTCTACGAGCAGTACTTC.